The rows below give T cell receptor beta chains drawn from one sample of a study of OX40 agonist ivuxolimab in advanced cancers. Using immunoSEQ multiplex PCR, the repertoire was profiled, and TCRdb retains in-frame clones only, with some absent. In the table there are under 20,000 clones, 72% of which are singletons. Sample: CD4+ or CD8+ T cells sorted from blood, taken in a trial of the OX40 agonist ivuxolimab. All receptors come from an adult with an advanced solid tumor such as melanoma, head and neck, liver or kidney cancer. Each CDR3 is given with its conserved first and last residue. Fields, in order: CDR3 length, V gene, D gene, clone size, J gene, CDR3 protein, CDR3 DNA. D genes are given only for firm matches. Rows give clone size only sometimes, using once, few, many, or a class for an expanded clone.

>14|TRBV5-1|.|once|TRBJ2-5
CASSGANRQETQYF
TGCGCCAGCAGCGGGGCCAATCGTCAAGAGACCCAGTACTTC
>15|TRBV13|TRBD1|many|TRBJ2-7
CASSPPRDRGHEQYF
TGTGCCAGCAGCCCTCCTCGGGACAGGGGTCACGAGCAGTACTTC
>14|TRBV11-3|TRBD1|.|TRBJ2-1
CASSFRGLDNEQFF
TGTGCCAGCAGCTTCAGGGGGCTGGACAATGAGCAGTTCTTC
>13|TRBV11-2|.|.|TRBJ2-3
CASSRLHTDTQYF
TGTGCCAGCAGCCGACTACACACAGATACGCAGTATTTT
>12|TRBV5-1|.|.|TRBJ2-7
CASSLVRAEQYF
TGTGCCAGCAGCTTGGTCCGTGCCGAGCAGTACTTC
>14|TRBV19|TRBD1|.|TRBJ2-7
CASRPGTGMDEQYF
TGTGCCAGTAGACCAGGGACAGGGATGGACGAGCAGTACTTC
>13|TRBV10-2|.|.|TRBJ1-1
CASAEGGNTEAFF
TGCGCCAGCGCAGAAGGGGGGAACACTGAAGCTTTCTTT
>15|TRBV18|TRBD1|.|TRBJ1-2
CASSATGGADYGYTF
TGTGCCAGCTCAGCAACAGGGGGCGCGGACTATGGCTACACCTTC
>11|TRBV4-2|.|few|TRBJ2-7
CASSQGREQYF
TGTGCCAGCAGCCAAGGTCGCGAGCAGTACTTC
>13|TRBV7-8|.|.|TRBJ1-2
CASSLLSLHGYTF
TGTGCCAGCAGCTTATTATCCCTACATGGCTACACCTTC
>15|TRBV6-5|.|few|TRBJ2-7
CASSQVGTWSYEQYF
TGTGCCAGCAGTCAAGTGGGGACGTGGTCCTACGAGCAGTACTTC
>15|TRBV27|.|.|TRBJ1-3
CASSLTALSGNTIYF
TGTGCCAGCAGTTTAACAGCCCTCTCTGGAAACACCATATATTTT
>15|TRBV5-6|.|few|TRBJ2-7
CASSLGSGAIYEQYF
TGTGCCAGCAGCTTGGGGTCAGGGGCTATTTACGAGCAGTACTTC
>14|TRBV7-6|.|few|TRBJ2-2
CASSPGVSTGELFF
TGTGCCAGCAGCCCGGGGGTTTCCACCGGGGAGCTGTTTTTT
>15|TRBV19|.|.|TRBJ1-1
CASSIGGDLNTEAFF
TGTGCCAGTAGTATAGGGGGAGACCTGAACACTGAAGCTTTCTTT
>13|TRBV5-6|.|few|TRBJ1-1
CASAPPGNTEAFF
TGTGCCAGCGCCCCCCCCGGGAACACTGAAGCTTTCTTT
>19|TRBV5-4|.|.|TRBJ2-2
CASSLSDFRGLRITGELFF
TGTGCCAGCAGCTTGTCTGACTTCCGGGGCCTCCGTATCACCGGGGAGCTGTTTTTT
>14|TRBV6-5|TRBD1|.|TRBJ2-7
CASSPLLTGDEQYF
TGTGCCAGCAGTCCCCTGTTGACAGGGGACGAGCAGTACTTC
>9|TRBV7-5|.|.|TRBJ2-7
CAGFYEQYF
TGTGCCGGATTCTACGAGCAGTACTTC
>18|TRBV9|.|.|TRBJ2-2
CASSVTGTPSANTGELFF
TGTGCCAGCAGCGTGACTGGGACACCCTCAGCGAACACCGGGGAGCTGTTTTTT
>15|TRBV5-3|.|once|TRBJ1-5
CARSVGGVRGQPQHF
TGTGCCAGAAGCGTCGGGGGGGTGAGAGGCCAGCCCCAGCATTTT
>14|TRBV4-1|.|.|TRBJ2-4
CASSQDQAKNIQYF
TGCGCCAGCAGCCAAGATCAAGCCAAAAACATTCAGTACTTC
>15|TRBV4-2|.|medium-sized|TRBJ2-1
CASSQEEGTYNEQFF
TGTGCCAGCAGCCAAGAGGAGGGCACTTACAATGAGCAGTTCTTC
>15|TRBV9|TRBD1|.|TRBJ2-5
CASSVGTGGFETQYF
TGTGCCAGCAGCGTAGGGACAGGGGGTTTCGAGACCCAGTACTTC
>15|TRBV7-9|.|.|TRBJ1-5
CASSSQDYSNQPQHF
TGTGCCAGCAGCTCACAGGATTATAGCAATCAGCCCCAGCATTTT
>15|TRBV6-1|.|medium-sized|TRBJ1-1
CASSAQVMGDTEAFF
TGTGCCAGCAGTGCCCAGGTCATGGGTGACACTGAAGCTTTCTTT
>13|TRBV9|.|once|TRBJ2-7
CASSVSGSYEQYF
TGTGCCAGCAGCGTAAGCGGGTCCTACGAGCAGTACTTC
>16|TRBV7-9|TRBD1|.|TRBJ2-7
CASSPQGAAGSYEQYF
TGTGCCAGCAGCCCCCAGGGGGCCGCAGGGTCCTACGAGCAGTACTTC
>14|TRBV10-3|TRBD1|.|TRBJ2-7
CAIKADRAAYEQYF
TGTGCCATCAAGGCGGACAGGGCTGCCTACGAGCAGTACTTC
>13|TRBV7-2|.|.|TRBJ2-7
CASSLHQGAEQYF
TGTGCCAGCAGCCTTCATCAGGGAGCCGAGCAGTACTTC
>15|TRBV29-1|.|.|TRBJ2-6
CSVDVGLSGANVLTF
TGCAGCGTTGATGTCGGGCTCTCTGGGGCCAACGTCCTGACTTTC
>14|TRBV27|TRBD1|.|TRBJ2-7
CASRDRGREYEQYF
TGTGCCAGCAGGGACAGGGGGAGGGAGTACGAGCAGTACTTC
>14|TRBV5-6|.|few|TRBJ2-1
CASSSLGYYNEQFF
TGTGCCAGCAGCTCCCTAGGATACTACAATGAGCAGTTCTTC
>13|TRBV27|.|.|TRBJ2-7
CASSAISSYEQYF
TGTGCCAGCAGTGCAATTAGCTCCTACGAGCAGTACTTC
>15|TRBV9|.|.|TRBJ1-6
CASSAVVGRGSPLHF
TGTGCCAGCAGTGCCGTGGTAGGGCGGGGATCACCCCTCCACTTT
>14|TRBV7-2|.|.|TRBJ2-7
CASSPTTLSDEQYF
TGTGCCAGCAGCCCTACGACCTTATCGGACGAGCAGTACTTC
>15|TRBV5-6|.|.|TRBJ1-5
CASSLVEGSGQPQHF
TGTGCCAGCAGCTTAGTGGAAGGTTCCGGTCAGCCCCAGCATTTT
>14|TRBV6-7|.|.|TRBJ1-2
CASSYERDLRGYTF
TGTGCCAGCAGTTACGAGAGAGACCTGAGAGGCTACACCTTC
>13|TRBV9|.|.|TRBJ2-7
CASSPGTTYEQYF
TGTGCCAGCAGCCCAGGGACCACATACGAGCAGTACTTC
>16|TRBV7-8|.|.|TRBJ2-5
CASSLAPLLGLETQYF
TGTGCCAGCAGCTTAGCGCCGCTCTTGGGTCTAGAGACCCAGTACTTC
>13|TRBV11-1|.|.|TRBJ2-2
CASSLVVGGELFF
TGTGCCAGCAGCTTAGTCGTGGGCGGGGAGCTGTTTTTT
>15|TRBV5-6|TRBD1|.|TRBJ1-1
CASSFREGAYWKTFF
TGTGCCAGCAGCTTTAGGGAGGGGGCATATTGGAAAACTTTCTTT
>17|TRBV5-1|TRBD2|few|TRBJ2-3
CASSLGLAGSSTDTQYF
TGCGCCAGCAGCCTCGGACTAGCGGGATCTAGCACAGATACGCAGTATTTT
>16|TRBV19|.|.|TRBJ2-2
CASIANRDANTGELFF
TGTGCCAGCATCGCAAACAGGGACGCGAACACCGGGGAGCTGTTTTTT
>15|TRBV4-1|.|.|TRBJ2-7
CASSPLDRGTNEQYF
TGCGCCAGCAGCCCCCTGGATAGGGGGACGAACGAGCAGTACTTC
>15|TRBV7-2|.|.|TRBJ1-6
CASSLDSSYNSPLHF
TGTGCCAGCAGCTTAGACTCCTCCTATAATTCACCCCTCCACTTT
>15|TRBV15|.|few|TRBJ1-4
CATSRRSGSNEKLFF
TGTGCCACCAGCAGGAGGTCGGGGTCTAATGAAAAACTGTTTTTT
>14|TRBV10-3|TRBD2|many|TRBJ2-5
CATTSGGAQETQYF
TGTGCCACCACGAGCGGGGGGGCCCAGGAGACCCAGTACTTC
>13|TRBV27|.|many|TRBJ2-2
CASRTTNTGELFF
TGTGCCAGCAGGACGACGAACACCGGGGAGCTGTTTTTT
>14|TRBV28|.|.|TRBJ2-1
CASSPLISYNEQFF
TGTGCCAGCAGTCCCCTAATCTCCTACAATGAGCAGTTCTTC
>14|TRBV5-6|.|.|TRBJ1-5
CASSLGGAGQPQHF
TGTGCCAGCAGCTTGGGGGGTGCAGGGCAGCCCCAGCATTTT
>17|TRBV16|TRBD2|.|TRBJ2-3
CASSHQKAGGVTDTQYF
TGTGCCAGCAGCCACCAGAAGGCGGGGGGCGTCACAGATACGCAGTATTTT
>14|TRBV5-6|TRBD1|.|TRBJ1-1
CASSPGTGTTEAFF
TGTGCCAGCAGCCCCGGGACAGGGACTACTGAAGCTTTCTTT